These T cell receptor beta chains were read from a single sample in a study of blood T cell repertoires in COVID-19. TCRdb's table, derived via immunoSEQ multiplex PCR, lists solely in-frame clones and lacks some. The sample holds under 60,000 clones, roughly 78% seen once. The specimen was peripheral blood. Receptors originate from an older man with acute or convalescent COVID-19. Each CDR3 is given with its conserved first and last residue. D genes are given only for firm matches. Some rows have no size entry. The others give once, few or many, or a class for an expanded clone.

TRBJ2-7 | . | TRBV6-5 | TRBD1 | TGTGCCAGCACCCTACAGGGGGCCCGGGAGCAGTACTTC | CASTLQGAREQYF
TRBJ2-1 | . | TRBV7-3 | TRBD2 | TGTGCCAGCAGCTTAAGACCAGGACTAGCGGCATTAAATGAGCAGTTCTTC | CASSLRPGLAALNEQFF
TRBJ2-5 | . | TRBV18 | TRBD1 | TGTGCCAGCTCACCCCGGGACAGGGGCCAAGAGACCCAGTACTTC | CASSPRDRGQETQYF
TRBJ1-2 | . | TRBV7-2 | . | TGTGCCAGCAGCTTAAACAGGTCTCCTTATGGCTACACCTTC | CASSLNRSPYGYTF
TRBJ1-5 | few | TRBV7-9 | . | TGTGCCAGCAGCCCATCGGGGGGTGCGGGGAATCAGCCCCAGCATTTT | CASSPSGGAGNQPQHF
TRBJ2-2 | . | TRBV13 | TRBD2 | TGTGCCAGCCGCCGGGCAGGGAGGGCCGGGGAGCTGTTTTTT | CASRRAGRAGELFF
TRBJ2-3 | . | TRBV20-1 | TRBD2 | TGCAGTGCCCCGGGGGGAGATACGCAGTATTTT | CSAPGGDTQYF
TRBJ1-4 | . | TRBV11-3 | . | TGTGCCAGCAGCCCCGGGGGGACTAATGAAAAACTGTTTTTT | CASSPGGTNEKLFF
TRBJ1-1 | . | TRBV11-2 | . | TGTGCCAGCAGCCCCCAGGGGTTGAACACTGAAGCTTTCTTT | CASSPQGLNTEAFF
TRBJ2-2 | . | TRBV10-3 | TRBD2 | TGTGCCACAACATTTTCACTAGCGGGAGTTAGATCCGGGGAGCTGTTTTTT | CATTFSLAGVRSGELFF
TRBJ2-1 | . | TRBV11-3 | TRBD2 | TGTGCCAGCAGCTTAGATGGGACTAGCCGTTACAATGAGCAGTTCTTC | CASSLDGTSRYNEQFF
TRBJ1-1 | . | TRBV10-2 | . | TGCGCCAGCGGAGTCCAACTGGGAGGGCTTAACACTGAAGCTTTCTTT | CASGVQLGGLNTEAFF
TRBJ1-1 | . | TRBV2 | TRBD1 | TGTGCCAGCAGTCGCGACAGGGGGCGAACTGAAGCTTTCTTT | CASSRDRGRTEAFF
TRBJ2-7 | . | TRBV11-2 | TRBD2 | TGTGCCAGCAGCTTAGAGAGCGGGAGCTCCTCCTACGAGCAGTACTTC | CASSLESGSSSYEQYF
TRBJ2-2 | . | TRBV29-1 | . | TGCAGCGTTGAAATAGGGGTCACCGGGGAGCTGTTTTTT | CSVEIGVTGELFF
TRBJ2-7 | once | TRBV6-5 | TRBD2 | TGTGCCAGCAGTTACGACCTAGCGGGCGCCTCCTACGAGCAGTACTTC | CASSYDLAGASYEQYF
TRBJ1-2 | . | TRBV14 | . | TGTGCCAGCAGCCAACAACGAGGGGGTTCGTTTGGCTACACCTTC | CASSQQRGGSFGYTF
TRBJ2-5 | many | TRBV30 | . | TGTGCCTGGCTTGAACTAGGACAGTCTAGGACCCAGTACTTC | CAWLELGQSRTQYF
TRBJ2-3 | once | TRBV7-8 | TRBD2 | TGTGCCAGCAGCTCTTCCGGGACTAGTTTAACAGATACGCAGTATTTT | CASSSSGTSLTDTQYF
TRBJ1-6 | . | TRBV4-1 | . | TGCGCCAGCAGCCAAGCGGGTAGAAATTCACCCCTCCACTTT | CASSQAGRNSPLHF
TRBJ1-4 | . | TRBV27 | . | TGTGCCAGCAGTTCCGGGGCAACTAATGAAAAACTGTTTTTT | CASSSGATNEKLFF
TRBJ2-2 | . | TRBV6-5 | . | TGTGCCAGCAGTTACACTTCTGGGCAGGGGGAGCTGTTTTTT | CASSYTSGQGELFF
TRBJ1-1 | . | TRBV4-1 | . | TGCGCCAGCAGCCAAGTTACAGCCCCCATGAACACTGAAGCTTTCTTT | CASSQVTAPMNTEAFF
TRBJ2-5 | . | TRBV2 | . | TGTGCCAGCACCGAGGGAACTCAAGAGACCCAGTACTTC | CASTEGTQETQYF
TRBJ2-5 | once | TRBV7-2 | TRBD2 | TGTGCCAGCAGACCGGGGGGGGCCCAAGAGACCCAGTACTTC | CASRPGGAQETQYF
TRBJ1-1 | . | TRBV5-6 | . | TGTGCCAGCAGCTTGGATATGAACACTGAAGCTTTCTTT | CASSLDMNTEAFF
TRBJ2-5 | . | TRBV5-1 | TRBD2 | TGCGCCAGCAATCTAGCGGGCCGGGGGGAGACCCAGTACTTC | CASNLAGRGETQYF
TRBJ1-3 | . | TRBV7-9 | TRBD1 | TGTGCCAGCCACGACAGGGATGGAAACACCATATATTTT | CASHDRDGNTIYF
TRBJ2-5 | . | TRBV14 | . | TGTGCCAGCAGCCAAAAAAGGACAGTAAAGTATCTCCAAGTGGTCCAAGAGACCCAGTACTTC | CASSQKRTVKYLQVVQETQYF
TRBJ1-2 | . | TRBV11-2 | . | TGTGCCAGCAGCTTAATGGAGGGATACTATGGCTACACCTTC | CASSLMEGYYGYTF
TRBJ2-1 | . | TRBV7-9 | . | TGTGCCAGCAGCTTATCAAGTAGTATTACCGATGAGCAGTTCTTC | CASSLSSSITDEQFF
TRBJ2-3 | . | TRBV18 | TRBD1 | TGTGCCAGCTCACCACGCACAGGGGGCTCTGGCACAGATACGCAGTATTTT | CASSPRTGGSGTDTQYF
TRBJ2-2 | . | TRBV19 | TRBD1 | TGTGCCAGTAGTGCGACAGGGGGCGGGGTCGGGGAGCTGTTTTTT | CASSATGGGVGELFF
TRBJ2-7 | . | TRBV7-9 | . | TGTGCCAGCAGCCCGACCCCGGGGGAGCAGTACTTC | CASSPTPGEQYF
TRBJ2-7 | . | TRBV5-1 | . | TGCGCCAGCAGTCAAACAGGGTCCAACGAGCAGTACTTC | CASSQTGSNEQYF
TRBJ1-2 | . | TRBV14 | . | TGTGCCAGCAGCCAAGGGACAGCTGCTAACTATGGCTACACCTTC | CASSQGTAANYGYTF
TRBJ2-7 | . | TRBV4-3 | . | TGCGCCAGCAGCCAAGGTTCTCCCGGGGGCTACGAGCAGTACTTC | CASSQGSPGGYEQYF
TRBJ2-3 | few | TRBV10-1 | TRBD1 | TGCGCCAGCAGTGGCGGACAGGCGGCAGATACGCAGTATTTT | CASSGGQAADTQYF
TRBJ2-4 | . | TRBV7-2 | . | TGTGCCAGCAGCTTTGGCAGGGCCAAAAACATTCAGTACTTC | CASSFGRAKNIQYF
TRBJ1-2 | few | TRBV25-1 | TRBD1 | TGTGCCAGCAGTGGCTCATCAGGGGGTGGCTACACCTTC | CASSGSSGGGYTF
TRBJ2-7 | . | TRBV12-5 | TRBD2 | TGTGCTAGTGGTTTGAAGGTGGGGCTAGCGGGAGTAACCTACGAGCAGTACTTC | CASGLKVGLAGVTYEQYF
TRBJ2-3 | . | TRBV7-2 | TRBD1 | TGTGCCAGCAGCTCCTGGACAGGGGTAGATACGCAGTATTTT | CASSSWTGVDTQYF
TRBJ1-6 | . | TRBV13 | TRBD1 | TGTGCCAGCAGCTGGGGACAGGAGAATTCACCCCTCCACTTT | CASSWGQENSPLHF
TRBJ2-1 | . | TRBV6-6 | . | TGTGCCAGCAGTTGGGAGGAGAGCTCCTACAATGAGCAGTTCTTC | CASSWEESSYNEQFF
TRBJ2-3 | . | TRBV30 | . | TGTGCCTGGACCCTACAGGGCGCAGATACGCAGTATTTT | CAWTLQGADTQYF
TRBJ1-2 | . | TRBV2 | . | TGTGCCAGCAGTTTGGACAGCTATGGCTACACCTTC | CASSLDSYGYTF
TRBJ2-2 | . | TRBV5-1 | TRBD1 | TGCGCCAGCGCCTGGACAGGGGTCGGCGGGGAGCTGTTTTTT | CASAWTGVGGELFF
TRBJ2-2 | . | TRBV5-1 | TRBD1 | TGCGCCAGCAGCTTGGACTCGGGACAGGGTAGCGGGGAGCTGTTTTTT | CASSLDSGQGSGELFF
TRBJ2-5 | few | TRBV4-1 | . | TGCGCCAGCAGCGATTACGGCAGGGGAGAGACCCAGTACTTC | CASSDYGRGETQYF
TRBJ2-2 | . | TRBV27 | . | TGTGCCAGCAGTCTTCTAGCCGGGGAGCTGTTTTTT | CASSLLAGELFF
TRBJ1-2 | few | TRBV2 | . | TGTGCCAGTTTTACAGTCTATGGCTACACCTTC | CASFTVYGYTF
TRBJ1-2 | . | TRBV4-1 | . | TGCGCCAGCAGCCAAGAGGGGCCCCCCAGAAACTATGGCTACACCTTC | CASSQEGPPRNYGYTF
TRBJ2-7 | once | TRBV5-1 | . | TGCGCCAGCAGCCGAACAGGGCTGGGCGAGCAGTACTTC | CASSRTGLGEQYF
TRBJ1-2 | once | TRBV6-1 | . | TGTGCCAGCAGTGAAGTGCCCGGGGATAACTATGGCTACACCTTC | CASSEVPGDNYGYTF
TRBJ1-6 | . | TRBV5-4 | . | TGTGCCAGCAGCTTGGGGTCAGGTCAAGGATCACCCCTCCACTTT | CASSLGSGQGSPLHF
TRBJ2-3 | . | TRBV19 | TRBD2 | TGTGCCAGTAGTGTCGGCGGGGGGAGAGATACGCAGTATTTT | CASSVGGGRDTQYF
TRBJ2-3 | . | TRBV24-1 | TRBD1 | TGTGCCACCAGTGATCCCGGGACAGAAAGCACAGATACGCAGTATTTT | CATSDPGTESTDTQYF
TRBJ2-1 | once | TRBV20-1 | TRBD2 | TGCAGTGCTAGTGGGCTAGCGGTTGACTACAATGAGCAGTTCTTC | CSASGLAVDYNEQFF
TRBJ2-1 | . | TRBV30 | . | TGTGCCTGGAGTAGGGCAGGGACTAATGAGCAGTTCTTC | CAWSRAGTNEQFF